The rows below give T cell receptor beta chains drawn from one sample of a study of blood T cell repertoires in COVID-19. Assay used: immunoSEQ multiplex PCR; TCRdb lists only in-frame clones, some missing. The sample includes roughly 60,000 clones, over 80% seen only once; the top ten take around 9.6%. Sample: peripheral blood. These TCRs come from a man in his thirties or forties with COVID-19, enrolled during active disease. Both conserved end residues are part of each CDR3.

v_call: TRBV6-2/TRBV6-3
j_call: TRBJ2-3
cdr3_aa: CASSYPQGFTDTQYF

v_call: TRBV4-1
j_call: TRBJ1-2
cdr3_aa: CASSQDIGRVYGYTF

v_call: TRBV27
j_call: TRBJ2-1
cdr3_aa: CASSSAGDEQFF

v_call: TRBV4-1
j_call: TRBJ2-1
cdr3_aa: CASSQGGGTSREQFF

v_call: TRBV5-1
j_call: TRBJ2-1
cdr3_aa: CASSRRQGPSYNEQFF

v_call: TRBV28
j_call: TRBJ1-3
cdr3_aa: CASSLPHPPGGNIIYF

v_call: TRBV14
j_call: TRBJ2-7
cdr3_aa: CASSQDPDRGYEQYF

v_call: TRBV5-6
j_call: TRBJ1-2
cdr3_aa: CASSAGWGANYGYTF

v_call: TRBV27
j_call: TRBJ2-2
cdr3_aa: CASSKFSMGGGKTGELFF

v_call: TRBV7-9
j_call: TRBJ1-3
cdr3_aa: CASSFRDRGNTIYF

v_call: TRBV18
j_call: TRBJ1-2
cdr3_aa: CASSPPVEHGYTF

v_call: TRBV30
j_call: TRBJ2-7
cdr3_aa: CAWRSTSGSYEQYF

v_call: TRBV28
j_call: TRBJ2-2
cdr3_aa: CASSTVRGQGGELFF

v_call: TRBV19
j_call: TRBJ2-7
cdr3_aa: CASSAQSNSYEQYF

v_call: TRBV15
j_call: TRBJ2-7
cdr3_aa: CTTSRGTGEYEQYF

v_call: TRBV9
j_call: TRBJ1-3
cdr3_aa: CASSVSGTGNTIYF

v_call: TRBV10-3
j_call: TRBJ2-2
cdr3_aa: CAISERRAGGDSNTGELFF

v_call: TRBV11-2
j_call: TRBJ2-2
cdr3_aa: CASSFPQERLAGELFF

v_call: TRBV28
j_call: TRBJ2-5
cdr3_aa: CASSSGVSKKTQYF

v_call: TRBV5-5
j_call: TRBJ2-7
cdr3_aa: CASSPTGSSYEQYF

v_call: TRBV5-5
j_call: TRBJ2-5
cdr3_aa: CASNLAGGPKETQYF

v_call: TRBV3-1/TRBV3-2
j_call: TRBJ2-7
cdr3_aa: CASSQHKNAQYF

v_call: TRBV19
j_call: TRBJ2-2
cdr3_aa: CATTSGAVNTGELFF

v_call: TRBV6-1
j_call: TRBJ2-3
cdr3_aa: CASSEGLAADTQYF

v_call: TRBV3-1/TRBV3-2
j_call: TRBJ2-4
cdr3_aa: CASSQEYGQVTAIQYF

v_call: TRBV4-2
j_call: TRBJ2-4
cdr3_aa: CASSQGRDTLAKNIQYF

v_call: TRBV20-1
j_call: TRBJ2-1
cdr3_aa: CSASPQVDEQFF

v_call: TRBV7-2
j_call: TRBJ2-2
cdr3_aa: CASSLALAVGGELFF

v_call: TRBV5-1
j_call: TRBJ2-6
cdr3_aa: CASSLSSPGANVLTF

v_call: TRBV18
j_call: TRBJ1-4
cdr3_aa: CASSPGAGSNEKLFF

v_call: TRBV14
j_call: TRBJ2-7
cdr3_aa: CASRKGGSLYEQYF

v_call: TRBV24-1
j_call: TRBJ2-1
cdr3_aa: CATSDFRGDHNEQFF

v_call: TRBV6-5
j_call: TRBJ2-7
cdr3_aa: CASASSRDSSYEQYF

v_call: TRBV24-1
j_call: TRBJ2-2
cdr3_aa: CATSDSGTGDGELFF

v_call: TRBV14
j_call: TRBJ2-1
cdr3_aa: CASSPSGSTYNEQFF

v_call: TRBV3-1/TRBV3-2
j_call: TRBJ2-1
cdr3_aa: CASSQAAGRNNEQFF

v_call: TRBV28
j_call: TRBJ1-2
cdr3_aa: CASTIQGLLGYGYTF

v_call: TRBV5-6
j_call: TRBJ1-6
cdr3_aa: CASSPGGGINSPLHF

v_call: TRBV5-1
j_call: TRBJ1-2
cdr3_aa: CASRKQGNYGYTF

v_call: TRBV4-1
j_call: TRBJ2-7
cdr3_aa: CASSLHRDTTYEQYF

v_call: TRBV11-2
j_call: TRBJ2-1
cdr3_aa: CASSLATSGLYNEQFF

v_call: TRBV2
j_call: TRBJ1-2
cdr3_aa: CASSGDGYTF

v_call: TRBV25-1
j_call: TRBJ1-1
cdr3_aa: CASSEARGAFF

v_call: TRBV5-6
j_call: TRBJ1-1
cdr3_aa: CASSLRGGPVPEAFF